The clone carrying this TCR beta chain was counted between two and nine times. These data originate in a study of cytomegalovirus exposure and HLA in healthy donors. This table comes from immunoSEQ multiplex PCR, and its TCRdb copy is limited to in-frame clones, with some not included. The data contain 220,000 or so clones, 80% to 85% of them singletons. Germline V gene sequence: CDR1 SGHDN, CDR2 FVKESK. V gave up 8 bases and J gave up 4 bases, with 9 bases separating them. This CDR3 has 11 amino acids. The sequence came from a young woman in good health and CMV-seropositive. Sequenced: PBMCs. The chain carries TRBV14 and TRBJ2-7; D uncertain. The CDR3: CASGGEYEQYF. CDR3 nucleotides: TGTGCCAGCGGTGGTGAATACGAGCAGTACTTC.